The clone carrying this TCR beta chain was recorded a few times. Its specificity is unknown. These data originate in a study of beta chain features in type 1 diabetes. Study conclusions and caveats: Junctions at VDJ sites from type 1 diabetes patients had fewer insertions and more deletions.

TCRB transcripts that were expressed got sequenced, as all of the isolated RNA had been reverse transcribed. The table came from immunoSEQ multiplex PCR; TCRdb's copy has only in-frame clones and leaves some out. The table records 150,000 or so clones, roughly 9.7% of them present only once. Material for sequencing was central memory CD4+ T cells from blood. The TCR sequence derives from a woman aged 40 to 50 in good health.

The CDR3 loop is CASSRPGTSRNEQYF. DNA of the CDR3: TGTGCCAGCAGCCGTCCCGGGACTAGTAGAAACGAGCAGTACTTC. The chain couples TRBV11-2 to TRBJ2-7; 8 positions agree with TRBD2. Germline lookup yields CDR1 SGHAT and CDR2 FQNNGV. The CDR3 spans 15 residues. Germline trimming cut 5 bases from V and 5 bases from J; bases unmatched to any gene: 11.